The 29 T cell receptor beta chains below all came from one sample that was sequenced in a study of CD8 T cells in ankylosing spondylitis. From the 5' RACE reads, TCRdb called clonotypes with MiXCR, one entry per CDR3 protein. The sample includes 250,000 to 300,000 distinct CDR3 sequences, roughly 18% seen only once; the top ten take 25% to 40%. The sample comprised blood, either unsorted or a sorted T cell fraction (not recorded which). The receptors originated from a male donor with ankylosing spondylitis or in good health (not recorded which).

In this sample, this clonotype turned up a few times. V gene TRBV6-5 combines with J gene TRBJ1-5; a weak D match, TRBD1 (5 bases). The ends were cut back, 4 bases at V and 3 bases at J, with 13 bases in the middle. In germline, CDR1 is MNHEY, CDR2 SVGAGI. The CDR3 covers 15 residues. CDR3 in DNA: TGTGCCAGCAGTTTGGTCCCGGGACCCAATCAGCCCCAGCATTTT. Translating gives CASSLVPGPNQPQHF.

At least ten counts were recorded for this clonotype. V is TRBV12-3 or TRBV12-4 and J is TRBJ1-2, with unresolved D. Trimming removed 6 bases at V and 0 bases at J, with 8 bases between. The CDR3 is 13 residues long. In nucleotides, the CDR3 is TGTGCCAGCAGCCCATGGTCTAACTATGGCTACACCTTC. Its translation: CASSPWSNYGYTF.

A few counts support this clonotype. The chain joins TRBV27 to TRBJ2-7, with a possible D match to TRBD1 (6 bases). Germline V gene lookup returns CDR1 MNHEY and CDR2 SMNVEV (reference sequence). V gave up 9 bases and J gave up 4 bases, with 13 bases separating them. The CDR3 loop spans 12 amino acids. CDR3 in DNA: TGTGCCAGTGGACAGTTACTTTACGAGCAGTACTTC. It yields the protein CASGQLLYEQYF.

This clonotype was seen a handful of times. The rearrangement uses TRBV3-1 and TRBJ1-1; D unclear. V shed 0 bases and J shed 11 bases, with 16 bases lying between them. Per germline, CDR1 LGHDT and CDR2 YNNKEL (reference sequence). This CDR3 has 14 residues. CDR3 bases: TGTGCCAGCAGCCAAGATCTCGGTGTAGGTGATGCTTTCTTT. Encoded protein: CASSQDLGVGDAFF.

In nucleotides, the CDR3 is TGCGCCAGCAGCCAAGTTGGGTCCGGGGAGCTGTTTTTT. It yields the protein CASSQVGSGELFF. The rearrangement links TRBV4-3 to TRBJ2-2; no clear D gene. The CDR3 spans 13 residues. The ends were cut back, 1 base at V and 6 bases at J, with 6 bases in the middle. In germline, CDR1 is LGHNA, CDR2 YSLEER.

This clonotype was picked up many times. The chain combines TRBV9 with TRBJ2-7; 8 bases are a match to TRBD1. Germline CDR1 is SGDLS and CDR2 is YYNGEE. The CDR3 totals 15 residues. The V and J ends lost 4 bases and 2 bases, in that order; junction bases with no gene match: 8. The DNA of the CDR3 is TGTGCCAGCAGCCCATGGACAGGGAAAACCTACGAGCAGTACTTC. It codes for CASSPWTGKTYEQYF.

This clonotype has just a few counts. This chain's CDR3 is CSVEGKERSGSYNEQFF. Written as DNA, the CDR3 is TGCAGCGTTGAAGGAAAGGAAAGGAGCGGCTCCTACAATGAGCAGTTCTTC. The rearrangement uses TRBV29-1 and TRBJ2-1; perhaps TRBD2 as D (5 bases). Per germline, CDR1 SQVTM and CDR2 ANQGSEA. The CDR3 length is 17 residues. Trimming pared 1 base from V and 0 bases from J, leaving 16 bases between.

This clonotype showed up many times. V and J are TRBV27 and TRBJ2-3; TRBD2 aligns across 7 bases. V lost 3 bases and J lost 2; bases outside the gene matches: 8. This CDR3 contains 16 residues. Germline assignment: CDR1 MNHEY and CDR2 SMNVEV (reference sequence). CDR3 in amino acids: CASSFGLAEITDTQYF. DNA of the CDR3: TGTGCCAGCAGTTTTGGGCTAGCGGAGATCACAGATACGCAGTATTTT.

This clonotype has only a few counts. The CDR3 DNA reads as TGTGCCAGCTCACCACCCGTGACAGGGATTCACAATGAGCAGTTCTTC. Its translation: CASSPPVTGIHNEQFF. V and J are TRBV18 and TRBJ2-1, with 7 bases aligning to TRBD1. The CDR3 has 16 amino acids. Trimming took 0 bases from V and 5 from J; bases not matched to a gene: 7. Germline CDR1 is KGHSH and CDR2 is LQKENI.

V usage is TRBV20-1 and J usage is TRBJ2-3, with 10 bases matching TRBD1. CDR1 and CDR2 from the germline V gene are DFQATT and SNEGSKA (reference sequence). Unmatched junction bases numbered 7, after V lost 6 bases and J lost 4 bases. This CDR3 has 14 residues. The DNA for the CDR3 is TGCAGTGCCCCCGGGACAGGGGCTCCAGATACGCAGTATTTT. Protein product: CSAPGTGAPDTQYF.

The V and J genes are TRBV27 and TRBJ2-1; 11 positions match TRBD2. CDR1 MNHEY and CDR2 SMNVEV come from the germline V gene (reference sequence). V dropped 6 bases and J dropped 7; count of bases not matched to a gene: 8. The CDR3 runs 15 residues. CDR3 sequence (DNA): TGTGCCAGCAGCACCGGTACTAGCGGGAGTAATGAGCAGTTCTTC. Protein product: CASSTGTSGSNEQFF.

CDR3 nucleotide sequence: TGCAGTGCTAGAGGCATATTCCGGGAATCCGGAGAGCGGGAGGACCCATTCATGGCCTACGAGCAGTACTTC. Its protein is CSARGIFRESGEREDPFMAYEQYF. The chain combines TRBV20-1 with TRBJ2-7; 9 bases align to TRBD2. CDR3 length: 24 amino acids. Germline CDR1 and CDR2: DFQATT and SNEGSKA (reference sequence). Losses at the gene ends were 1 base for V and 2 bases for J; bases not matched to a gene: 33.

This clonotype was detected ten times or more. The gene calls are TRBV24-1 and TRBJ2-2; 7 bases align to TRBD1. The V and J ends lost 7 bases and 5 bases, in that order; junction bases with no gene match: 3. This CDR3 is built from 13 residues. Germline CDR1 is KGHDR and CDR2 is SFDVKD. The CDR3 loop is CATRGTVTGELFF. DNA for the CDR3: TGTGCCACCAGAGGGACAGTAACCGGGGAGCTGTTTTTT.

The V and J genes are TRBV12-3 or TRBV12-4 and TRBJ1-5, with a weak D call TRBD1 (6 bases). This CDR3 spans 15 amino acids. The V end lost 11 bases, the J end lost 1 base, and 18 bases lay between the germline ends. The CDR3 sequence: CASGRGPWSNQPQHF. For the CDR3, the DNA is TGTGCCTCCGGCAGGGGACCCTGGAGCAATCAGCCCCAGCATTTT.

The chain is built from TRBV7-9 and TRBJ1-1, with a tentative D call TRBD1 (5 bases). This CDR3 is built from 13 residues. The V and J ends lost 6 bases and 10 bases respectively, with 18 bases between them. Germline assignment: CDR1 SEHNR and CDR2 FQNEAQ (reference sequence). CDR3 nucleotide sequence: TGTGCCAGCAGAAGCGGGGTGGGACTGGGAGCTTTCTTT. Its protein product is CASRSGVGLGAFF.

The genes are TRBV4-1 and TRBJ2-1; TRBD2 agrees at 9 bases. Germline assignment: CDR1 MGHRA and CDR2 YSYEKL. With 2 bases clipped from V and 7 bases from J, the junction kept 3 bases outside the gene matches. This CDR3 spans 14 amino acids. The CDR3 loop is CASSQLAGTNEQFF. The CDR3 nucleotides are TGCGCCAGCAGCCAACTAGCGGGGACTAATGAGCAGTTCTTC.

On this clonotype: Given a much more abundant clone one base away, this may be a read error. The chain links TRBV10-3 to TRBJ2-5; tentatively, D is TRBD2 (5 bases). Per the germline V gene, CDR1 is ENHRY and CDR2 is SYGVKD. CDR3 length: 15 residues. DNA for the CDR3: TGTGCCATCAGTGAGATGGCAGACTACCAAGAGGCCCAGTACTTC. This gives the protein CAISEMADYQEAQYF.

This clonotype showed up many times. The junction differs from germline at one of its ends, possibly a read error. The CDR3 here is CASSLATGNTEAFF. The CDR3 DNA sequence: TGTGCCAGCAGCTTAGCGACGGGGAACACTGAAGCTTTCTTT. The chain couples TRBV12-3 or TRBV12-4 to TRBJ1-1; no definite D call. The CDR3 has 14 amino acids.

This clonotype was recorded a few times. The chain employs TRBV28 and TRBJ1-1; D might be TRBD1 (6 bases). Trimming took off 6 bases at V and 7 bases at J, with 21 bases between the two ends. The CDR3 loop spans 15 amino acids. From germline, CDR1 is MDHEN and CDR2 SYDVKM. The CDR3 here is CASSPRATGSGEAFF. The CDR3 nucleotides are TGTGCCAGCAGCCCCAGGGCCACAGGGTCCGGTGAAGCTTTCTTT. Using reference TRBV28 and TRBJ1-1 for the parts outside the CDR3, the full variable domain is DVKVTQSSRYLVKRTGEKVFLECVQDMDHENMFWYRQDPGLGLRLIYFSYDVKMKEKGDIPEGYSVSREKKERFSLILESASTNQTSMYLCASSPRATGSGEAFFGQGTRLTVV.

The V call is TRBV20-1, the J call TRBJ2-7; possibly TRBD2 for D (5 bases). From germline, CDR1 is DFQATT and CDR2 SNEGSKA (reference sequence). The CDR3 contains 15 residues. V dropped 6 bases and J dropped 0 bases, with 18 bases sitting between them. CDR3 sequence (DNA): TGCAGTGCCACAAGGACTGAACCGGCCTCCTACGAGCAGTACTTC. The encoded protein is CSATRTEPASYEQYF.

This clonotype was counted only a few times. This rearrangement joins TRBV28 to TRBJ2-1, with D hard to call. V shed 3 bases and J shed 9 bases, with 21 bases lying between them. The germline V gene has CDR1 MDHEN and CDR2 SYDVKM. This CDR3 contains 16 residues. CDR3 DNA: TGTGCCAGCAGTTTGTTAGGGAATAGTGCCCTCGGTGAGCAGTTCTTC. Its protein product is CASSLLGNSALGEQFF.

V is TRBV7-3 and J is TRBJ1-1; tentative D call: TRBD1 (5 bases). The germline CDR1 and CDR2 sequences are SGHTA and FQGTGA. The CDR3 totals 16 residues. Trimming left V 2 bases short and J 7 bases short, with 20 bases between. The CDR3 here is CASSLGRDGPFDEAFF. CDR3 in DNA: TGTGCCAGCAGCTTAGGCCGGGACGGCCCGTTTGATGAAGCTTTCTTT.

This clonotype has ten or more counts. V usage is TRBV27 and J usage is TRBJ2-1; D unclear. Trimming took off 3 bases at V and 5 bases at J, with 2 bases between the two ends. The CDR3 is 11 amino acids. The germline V gene encodes CDR1 MNHEY and CDR2 SMNVEV (reference sequence). CDR3: CASSFNNEQFF. The CDR3 DNA is TGTGCCAGCAGTTTTAACAATGAGCAGTTCTTC.

The chain employs TRBV4-3 and TRBJ2-7; TRBD1 matches 7 bases. Germline-derived CDR1 and CDR2 are LGHNA and YSLEER. This CDR3 has 15 residues. Trimming removed 3 bases from V and 3 bases from J; junction bases left unmatched: 8. CDR3 in amino acids: CASSHDPTGHYEQYF. CDR3 nucleotide sequence: TGCGCCAGCAGCCACGACCCGACAGGGCACTACGAGCAGTACTTC.

The chain couples TRBV11-2 to TRBJ1-4; D not resolved. The CDR3 spans 12 residues. Germline V gene sequence: CDR1 SGHAT, CDR2 FQNNGV. V was shortened by 1 base and J by 8 bases, with 5 bases between the two germline ends. The CDR3 region is CASSLVREKLFF. As DNA, the CDR3 is TGTGCCAGCAGCTTAGTTAGAGAAAAACTGTTTTTT.

The V and J genes are TRBV9 and TRBJ2-2, with 11 bases identical to TRBD2. The CDR3 extends over 16 amino acids. Per the germline V gene, CDR1 is SGDLS and CDR2 is YYNGEE. V trimming: 2 bases; J trimming: 5 bases; junction bases outside the gene matches: 5. In DNA, the CDR3 is TGTGCCAGCAGCGTCCTAGCGGGAGGATATACCGGGGAGCTGTTTTTT. Translating gives CASSVLAGGYTGELFF.

Worth noting for this clonotype: One junction end disagrees with the germline gene, perhaps due to a read error. V and J are TRBV7-7 and TRBJ2-5; D unresolved. The germline CDR1 and CDR2 sequences are SSHAT and FNYEAQ (reference sequence). The CDR3 spans 14 residues. The CDR3 DNA sequence: TGTGCTAGCAGCTTAGTGGACCGTCCCGAGACCCAGTACTTC. Residues: CASSLVDRPETQYF.

The chain joins TRBV29-1 to TRBJ2-1, with D hard to call. The CDR3 contains 10 residues. CDR1 and CDR2 from the germline V gene are SQVTM and ANQGSEA. Between the trimmed V and J ends, which lost 3 bases and 12 bases, there was a span of 9 bases. The DNA of the CDR3 is TGCAGCGTTGAGGACGCTAGGCAGTTCTTC. Translated, it gives CSVEDARQFF.

V is TRBV7-9 and J is TRBJ2-7; perhaps TRBD1 as D (6 bases). Per germline, CDR1 SEHNR and CDR2 FQNEAQ (reference sequence). Trimming pared 5 bases from V and 2 bases from J, leaving 13 bases between. This CDR3 comprises 14 residues. CDR3 sequence reads: CASSLRDTAYEQYF. In DNA, the CDR3 is TGTGCCAGCAGCCTAAGGGACACCGCCTACGAGCAGTACTTC.